This T cell receptor beta chain was retrieved from a study of identical twins. Points from the study as a whole: Cross-sectional statistical analysis, not tracking of the same donors, underpinned the conclusions. Models underestimated TCR alpha sharing (out-of-frame) in monozygotic twins. Less excess twin sharing appeared in beta out-of-frame sequences.

A note on this clonotype: Its antigen is not identified.

TCRdb re-derived calls from the 5' RACE reads in MiXCR, one entry per CDR3 protein. The table has around 530,000 distinct CDR3 sequences, approximately 14% seen once. Germline CDR1 is DFQATT and CDR2 is SNEGSKA (reference sequence). Trimming took 3 bases from V and 8 from J, leaving 8 bases between them. The CDR3 contains 11 residues. In every case, the donor was a healthy Caucasian. The same data also went into a second study, on yellow fever vaccine responses in identical twins.

The sample taken for sequencing was CD4+ T cells sorted from blood. This receptor was obtained from a woman in her late teens or twenties in good health. V gene TRBV20-1 combines with J gene TRBJ1-5; no firm D call. CDR3 protein: CSASQREPQHF. The DNA of the CDR3 is TGCAGTGCTAGCCAACGGGAGCCCCAGCATTTT.